The 19 T cell receptor beta chains below all came from one sample that was sequenced in a study of blood T cell repertoires in COVID-19. Sequencing was performed with immunoSEQ multiplex PCR; in TCRdb, only in-frame clones are kept and a portion is missing. Counted here are under 250,000 clones, 65% to 85% occurring once; the ten biggest clones make up 3% to 4%. Sequenced sample: PBMCs or T cells enriched from blood (not recorded which). The receptors were gathered from a woman aged 55-69 years who had recovered from COVID-19.

The genes are TRBV29-1 and TRBJ2-7, with 10 bases that match TRBD2. The CDR3 consists of 13 residues. Looked up from germline, CDR1 is SQVTM and CDR2 is ANQGSEA. V lost 3 bases, J lost 4 bases, and 3 bases stayed unmatched. The CDR3 nucleotides are TGCAGCGTTGAGAGCGGGAGGGGTTACGAGCAGTACTTC. Amino acid sequence: CSVESGRGYEQYF.

The rearrangement uses TRBV5-6 and TRBJ2-7, with a weak D call TRBD2 (5 bases). From germline, CDR1 is SGHDT and CDR2 YYEEEE. CDR3 length equals 16 residues. Trimming removed 4 bases at V and 7 bases at J, with 24 bases between. CDR3 protein: CASSRSFKPRAGEQYF. DNA of the CDR3: TGTGCCAGCAGCCGGAGCTTTAAACCCCGGGCGGGTGAGCAGTACTTC. The full variable domain, in which reference TRBV5-6 and TRBJ2-7 provide the parts outside the CDR3, is DAGVTQSPTHLIKTRGQQVTLRCSPKSGHDTVSWYQQALGQGPQFIFQYYEEEERQRGNFPDRFSGHQFPNYSSELNVNALLLGDSALYLCASSRSFKPRAGEQYFGPGTRLTVT.

The chain links TRBV2 to TRBJ2-2, with 12 bases fitting TRBD2. V dropped 7 bases and J dropped 4; count of bases not matched to a gene: 7. The CDR3 is 16 residues long. CDR1 and CDR2 from the germline V gene are SNHLY and FYNNEI. The CDR3 sequence is CASNPSSGRATGELFF. The CDR3 DNA reads TGTGCCAGCAATCCATCTAGCGGGAGGGCCACCGGGGAGCTGTTTTTT.

The rearrangement links TRBV2 to TRBJ1-2; D remains unclear. Trimming took off 1 base at V and 7 bases at J, with 13 bases between the two ends. This CDR3 is built from 14 residues. CDR1 is SNHLY, CDR2 FYNNEI, per germline. This chain's CDR3 is CASSEGGGPSGYTF. Here the CDR3 DNA reads TGTGCCAGCAGTGAAGGAGGCGGCCCTAGTGGCTACACCTTC.

The genes are TRBV3-1 (or the pseudogene TRBV3-2) and TRBJ2-1; D is perhaps TRBD2 (5 bases). This CDR3 has 14 amino acids. Trimming cost V 3 bases and J 7 bases, with 13 bases left between them. From germline, CDR1 is LGHDT and CDR2 YNNKEL (reference sequence). CDR3 sequence (DNA): TGTGCCAGCAGCCAGTCGGGGTTGGAAAATGAGCAGTTCTTC. Translated, it gives CASSQSGLENEQFF.

The chain links TRBV7-2 to TRBJ1-2, with D tentatively TRBD1 (6 bases). Germline CDR1 reads SGHTA; CDR2 reads FQGNSA. The CDR3 consists of 15 residues. V was clipped by 2 bases and J by 2 bases, with 12 bases between them. The CDR3 loop reads CASSLLQGKNYGYTF. The DNA of the CDR3 is TGTGCCAGCAGCTTACTCCAGGGGAAAAACTATGGCTACACCTTC.

The chain has TRBV13 and TRBJ1-1; D remains unclear. The CDR3 has 13 amino acids. Germline CDR1 reads PRHDT; CDR2 reads FYEKMQ (reference sequence). V shed 2 bases and J shed 1 base, with 5 bases lying between them. CDR3 coding DNA: TGTGCCAGCAGCTTATCAGGGAACACTGAAGCTTTCTTT. Protein sequence: CASSLSGNTEAFF.

The chain joins TRBV9 to TRBJ1-1; no clear D. This CDR3 is 15 amino acids long. V lost 2 bases and J lost 4, with 15 bases in between. The germline gives CDR1 SGDLS, CDR2 YYNGEE. This CDR3 reads CASSVLSDSRTEAFF. As DNA, the CDR3 is TGTGCCAGCAGCGTGTTGAGTGATTCTCGCACTGAAGCTTTCTTT.

V and J are TRBV27 and TRBJ1-3, with D possibly being TRBD1 (6 bases). Between the trimmed V and J ends, which lost 6 bases and 3 bases, there was a span of 15 bases. Looked up from germline, CDR1 is MNHEY and CDR2 is SMNVEV (reference sequence). The CDR3 sequence is 15 residues long. The CDR3 DNA reads as TGTGCCAGCAGATTAAACAGGGCAGATGGAAACACCATATATTTT. This gives the protein CASRLNRADGNTIYF.

Here the CDR3 DNA reads TGTGCCAGCAGTTCCTGGCGGGGTAATCAGCCCCAGCATTTT. Translated: CASSSWRGNQPQHF. The chain employs TRBV6-2 or TRBV6-3 and TRBJ1-5; D not certain. V was shortened by 4 bases and J by 4 bases, with 11 bases between the two germline ends. The CDR3 has 14 residues. Germline CDR1 is MNHEY and CDR2 is SVGEGT.

The chain links TRBV5-6 to TRBJ2-4; 9 bases are a match to TRBD1. The CDR3 runs 18 residues. Germline-derived CDR1 and CDR2 are SGHDT and YYEEEE. J lost 2 bases, V lost 2 bases, and 11 bases had no gene match. The CDR3 loop reads CASSLNPGTGISKNIQYF. The CDR3 bases are TGTGCCAGCAGCTTAAATCCCGGGACAGGGATTTCCAAAAACATTCAGTACTTC.

This clone has a single count. CDR3 nucleotide sequence: TGTGCCAGCAGTTTATCTCAGTTTGGGCGGACAGGGGAGATCTACAATGAGCAGTTCTTC. This codes for CASSLSQFGRTGEIYNEQFF. J is TRBJ2-1 and V is TRBV27; TRBD1 matches at 9 bases. The germline gives CDR1 MNHEY, CDR2 SMNVEV (reference sequence). V lost 0 bases and J lost 3; bases outside the gene matches: 15. The CDR3 covers 20 residues.

This clone occurred a few times. The gene calls are TRBV25-1 and TRBJ2-7, with 7 positions matching TRBD1. This CDR3 comprises 14 residues. Germline CDR1 is MGHDK and CDR2 is SYGVNS. V lost 1 base, J lost 3 bases, and 3 bases stayed unmatched. This chain's CDR3 is CASSEWTGVYEQYF. The CDR3 DNA reads as TGTGCCAGCAGTGAATGGACAGGTGTCTACGAGCAGTACTTC.

The count of this clone is one. This chain's CDR3 is CASSQNRGWIYEQYF. The CDR3 DNA reads as TGTGCCAGCAGCCAAAACAGGGGGTGGATCTACGAGCAGTACTTC. V usage is TRBV7-2 and J usage is TRBJ2-7; 8 bases map to TRBD1. V was clipped by 5 bases and J by 3 bases; unmatched bases: 9. The CDR3 sequence is 15 residues long. Looked up from germline, CDR1 is SGHTA and CDR2 is FQGNSA.

The V gene is TRBV6-2 or TRBV6-3, the J gene TRBJ1-4; the match to TRBD1 covers 9 bases. CDR1 is MNHEY, CDR2 SVGEGT, per germline. CDR3 length: 16 residues. Trimming removed 6 bases from V and 5 bases from J; junction bases left unmatched: 10. The CDR3 sequence: CASSNPPGQGNEKLFF. CDR3 sequence (DNA): TGTGCCAGCAGCAATCCTCCGGGACAGGGAAATGAAAAACTGTTTTTT.

The V call is TRBV10-3, the J call TRBJ2-7; no reliable D call. Germline V gene lookup returns CDR1 ENHRY and CDR2 SYGVKD. The CDR3 covers 15 residues. V was trimmed by 0 bases and J by 2 bases, leaving 11 bases between them. CDR3 protein: CAISESSLAAYEQYF. CDR3 bases: TGTGCCATCAGTGAGTCATCTTTGGCAGCCTACGAGCAGTACTTC.

This clone was seen only a few times. The chain employs TRBV18 and TRBJ1-2; 12 nucleotides align to TRBD1. J gave up 8 bases and V 6 bases, and 10 bases lay outside the gene matches. Germline CDR1 reads KGHSH; CDR2 reads LQKENI. The CDR3 is 15 residues long. This CDR3 reads CASSTGTGGPGGYTF. CDR3 DNA sequence: TGTGCCAGCTCTACCGGGACAGGGGGCCCCGGCGGCTACACCTTC. Supplemented by reference TRBV18 and TRBJ1-2, the full variable domain reads NAGVMQNPRHLVRRRGQEARLRCSPMKGHSHVYWYRQLPEEGLKFMVYLQKENIIDESGMPKERFSAEFPKEGPSILRIQQVVRGDSAAYFCASSTGTGGPGGYTFGSGTRLTVV.

The chain recombines TRBV6-6 with TRBJ2-3; 7 bases match TRBD1. The V segment lost 2 bases and the J segment 3 bases; nucleotides outside the gene matches: 5. The CDR3 contains 15 residues. Germline V gene lookup returns CDR1 MNHNY and CDR2 SVGAGI (reference sequence). The CDR3 here is CASSYGQGVTDTQYF. The CDR3 DNA is TGTGCCAGCAGTTACGGGCAGGGGGTGACAGATACGCAGTATTTT.

The chain is built from TRBV7-8 and TRBJ1-2, with TRBD1 as a possible D gene (6 bases). The CDR3 has 14 amino acids. Germline loops: CDR1 SGHVS, CDR2 FQNEAQ. Trimming pared 2 bases from V and 4 bases from J, leaving 11 bases between. DNA for the CDR3: TGTGCCAGCAGCTTAACGACAGGTCCCTATGGCTACACCTTC. Its translation is CASSLTTGPYGYTF.